Listed here are 15 T cell receptor beta chains from one sample, sequenced in a study of metastatic and nonmetastatic thyroid tumors. From the PCR reads, TCRdb re-called clones with MiXCR. Of 25,000 or so clones listed, 16% are singletons. No treatment had been given to any patient before thyroid surgery. Sequencing was carried out using blood. The receptors derive from a female donor with papillary thyroid cancer or a benign thyroid nodule (not recorded which). Some clones in this sample may be carry-over from other donors' samples.

The rearrangement uses TRBV28 and TRBJ2-1; no definite D call. The CDR3 runs 16 residues. CDR1 MDHEN and CDR2 SYDVKM come from the germline V gene. Between the trimmed V and J ends, which lost 7 bases and 0 bases, there was a span of 16 bases. The chain's CDR3 is CASIGFGSISYNEQFF. As DNA, the CDR3 is TGTGCCAGCATCGGATTCGGTAGTATCTCCTACAATGAGCAGTTCTTC.

The chain joins TRBV18 to TRBJ1-1; D is unresolved. CDR1 and CDR2 from the germline V gene are KGHSH and LQKENI. With 2 bases removed from V and 1 base from J, the gap between germline ends came to 14 bases. The CDR3 consists of 16 residues. The CDR3 bases are TGTGCCAGCTCACCAAGGTACAGTGGTTCGAACACTGAAGCTTTCTTT. Translated, it gives CASSPRYSGSNTEAFF.

This clone was picked up a small number of times. This clone may be a read error of a much larger clone one base away. V and J are TRBV29-1 and TRBJ2-3; TRBD2 is a possible D gene (5 bases). This CDR3 is 14 amino acids long. CDR1 and CDR2 from the germline V gene are SQVTM and ANQGSEA. The germline V and J ends were trimmed by 5 bases and 7 bases, with 19 bases remaining between them. The CDR3 sequence: CSVRRPAVVYTQYF. As DNA, the CDR3 is TGCAGCGTTCGGCGCCCAGCGGTAGTATATACGCAGTATTTT.

This clone was seen more than once but under ten times. The rearrangement uses TRBV7-9 and TRBJ1-2; D gene uncertain. The ends were cut back, 4 bases at V and 0 bases at J, with 9 bases in the middle. The germline gives CDR1 SEHNR, CDR2 FQNEAQ (reference sequence). The CDR3 has 14 residues. DNA of the CDR3: TGTGCCAGCAGCTCAAGCGGGGCTAACTATGGCTACACCTTC. Its translation: CASSSSGANYGYTF. Based on the CDR3 plus reference TRBV7-9 and TRBJ1-2, the full variable domain is DTGVSQNPRHKITKRGQNVTFRCDPISEHNRLYWYRQTLGQGPEFLTYFQNEAQLEKSRLLSDRFSAERPKGSFSTLEIQRTEQGDSAMYLCASSSSGANYGYTFGSGTRLTVV.

With respect to this clone: The junction does not match germline at one end; this may be a read error. This sequence joins TRBV20-1 and TRBJ2-1; possible D gene TRBD2, 6 bases. The germline CDR1 and CDR2 sequences are DFQATT and SNEGSKA (reference sequence). This CDR3 contains 15 residues. CDR3 region: CGAREVGGSYNEQFF. Here the CDR3 DNA reads TGCGGTGCTAGAGAGGTCGGGGGCTCCTACAATGAGCAGTTCTTC.

This clone has a count of ten or more. The chain couples TRBV18 to TRBJ1-5; perhaps TRBD1 as D (6 bases). This CDR3 is 14 amino acids long. Trimming removed 3 bases from V and 6 bases from J, with 12 bases in between. CDR1 is KGHSH and CDR2 is LQKENI in the germline V gene. The CDR3 sequence: CASSPNRDGQPQHF. In nucleotides, the CDR3 is TGTGCCAGCTCACCCAACAGGGACGGTCAGCCCCAGCATTTT.

This clone was found many times. The chain uses TRBV10-3 and TRBJ2-1; TRBD2 matches 7 bases. Trimming cost V 2 bases and J 3 bases; bases outside gene matches: 4. In germline, CDR1 is ENHRY, CDR2 SYGVKD. This CDR3 has 15 amino acids. The CDR3 bases are TGTGCCATCAGTGAGGGGACTACGGGCTACAATGAGCAGTTCTTC. As protein: CAISEGTTGYNEQFF.

In its sample, this clone is medium-sized. This chain joins TRBV11-2 and TRBJ1-2; D perhaps matches TRBD1 (5 bases). Germline V gene lookup returns CDR1 SGHAT and CDR2 FQNNGV. The CDR3 consists of 13 residues. Trimming shortened V by 5 bases and J by 2 bases, and 9 bases separated the two germline ends. This CDR3 reads CASSPGLNYGYTF. CDR3 nucleotides: TGTGCCAGCAGCCCGGGACTCAACTATGGCTACACCTTC. Full variable domain (remainder filled in from reference TRBV11-2 and TRBJ1-2): EAGVAQSPRYKIIEKRQSVAFWCNPISGHATLYWYQQILGQGPKLLIQFQNNGVVDDSQLPKDRFSAERLKGVDSTLKIQPAKLEDSAVYLCASSPGLNYGYTFGSGTRLTVV.

There are many counts of this clone. The V and J genes are TRBV4-1 and TRBJ2-1; 9 bases are a match to TRBD1. The CDR3 covers 15 residues. From germline, CDR1 is MGHRA and CDR2 YSYEKL. V lost 4 bases to trimming and J lost 4 bases; unmatched junction nucleotides: 5. This chain's CDR3 is CASSPGQGPYNEQFF. The CDR3 nucleotides are TGCGCCAGCAGCCCGGGACAGGGCCCATACAATGAGCAGTTCTTC.

This clone was counted many times. This specimen includes other DNA sequences encoding the same CDR3. J is TRBJ2-1 and V is TRBV28, with D hard to call. CDR1 and CDR2 from the germline V gene are MDHEN and SYDVKM. The CDR3 loop spans 14 amino acids. The V end lost 8 bases, the J end lost 0 bases, and 11 bases lay between the germline ends. The CDR3 DNA reads as TGTGCCAGCCGACCAGGCGCCTCCTACAATGAGCAGTTCTTC. It translates to CASRPGASYNEQFF.

This rearrangement joins TRBV28 to TRBJ2-7; D not resolved. V lost 1 base and J 4 bases, leaving 14 bases between the germline ends. Germline V CDR1 and CDR2: MDHEN, SYDVKM. The CDR3 totals 15 residues. For the CDR3, the DNA is TGTGCCAGCAGTTTATCTTCCGTGGGCGGTTACGAGCAGTACTTC. Its translation is CASSLSSVGGYEQYF.

In its sample, this clone is medium-sized. The CDR3 DNA reads as TGTGCCTGGAGTAGCGGGAGCCTCCTCTACGAGCAGTACTTC. This sequence encodes CAWSSGSLLYEQYF. The chain is built from TRBV30 and TRBJ2-7, with 8 bases lining up with TRBD2. Germline CDR1 reads GTSNPN; CDR2 reads SVGIG (reference sequence). This CDR3 is 14 amino acids long. The V and J ends lost 2 bases and 3 bases, in that order; junction bases with no gene match: 6.

This clone has at least ten counts. The chain links TRBV20-1 to TRBJ2-7, with 9 nucleotides matching TRBD2. The CDR3 contains 15 residues. The V segment lost 0 bases and the J segment 2 bases; nucleotides outside the gene matches: 5. Germline loops: CDR1 DFQATT, CDR2 SNEGSKA (reference sequence). The DNA for the CDR3 is TGCAGTGCTAGAGATATAGCGGGAGTTCCCTACGAGCAGTACTTC. Translated: CSARDIAGVPYEQYF.

This clone is labeled medium-sized. V gene TRBV20-1 combines with J gene TRBJ2-1; TRBD2 agrees at 11 bases. The CDR3 covers 15 residues. With V trimmed by 0 bases and J by 10 bases, 8 bases remained unmatched. Germline loops: CDR1 DFQATT, CDR2 SNEGSKA (reference sequence). The CDR3 reads CSARDGTSGFPEQFF. The CDR3 DNA reads as TGCAGTGCTAGAGATGGGACTAGCGGTTTCCCGGAGCAGTTCTTC.

CDR3 residues: CASALAGPLNEQFF. For the CDR3, the DNA is TGCGCCTCAGCACTAGCGGGTCCACTAAATGAGCAGTTCTTC. The chain links TRBV5-1 to TRBJ2-1; 9 bases match TRBD2. Losses at the gene ends were 10 bases for V and 7 bases for J; bases not matched to a gene: 12. The CDR3 totals 14 residues. CDR1 is SGHRS, CDR2 YFSETQ, per germline.